This T cell receptor beta chain is drawn from a study of blood T cell repertoires in COVID-19. V trimming: 2 bases; J trimming: 5 bases; junction bases outside the gene matches: 17. Germline V gene data show CDR1 as MDHEN and CDR2 as SYDVKM. This CDR3 region has 18 residues. Sequencing used immunoSEQ multiplex PCR; TCRdb keeps in-frame clones, though not all of them. Of some 160,000 clones listed, around four fifths are singletons. The sequence came from a woman aged 45 to 65 who had recovered from COVID-19. This chain links TRBV28 with TRBJ1-2; 7 bases line up with TRBD1. Sequencing used PBMCs or T cells enriched from blood (not recorded which). CDR3 loop: CASSLPDRVGGGAYGYTF. CDR3 bases: TGTGCCAGCAGTTTACCCGACAGGGTAGGTGGCGGGGCTTATGGCTACACCTTC.